Listed here are 24 T cell receptor beta chains from one sample, sequenced in a study of CD8 T cells in Susac syndrome. RNA in amounts of about 0.45 to 1 ug was reverse transcribed with random hexamers. TCRdb re-called the immunoSEQ multiplex PCR reads with MiXCR, one entry per CDR3 protein. The sample holds about 200,000 distinct CDR3 sequences; 90% to 95% are singletons and the top ten take approximately 0.097%. Material for sequencing was CD4+ T cells from PBMCs. All receptors come from a human donor with multiple sclerosis.

The rearrangement links TRBV30 to TRBJ1-6, with D possibly TRBD1 on 6 matching bases. The CDR3 consists of 12 residues. CDR1 GTSNPN and CDR2 SVGIG come from the germline V gene (reference sequence). The V and J ends lost 7 bases and 11 bases respectively, with 15 bases between them. CDR3 in amino acids: CASGRRGTPLHF. For the CDR3, the DNA is TGTGCCTCCGGCCGAAGGGGGACACCCCTCCACTTT.

The rearrangement links TRBV7-2 to TRBJ2-7; D is undetermined. The V gene lost 6 bases and the J gene lost 5 bases, with 11 bases spanning the gap. The CDR3 loop spans 12 amino acids. Germline V gene lookup returns CDR1 SGHTA and CDR2 FQGNSA. The CDR3 loop is CASRKNGHEQYF. CDR3 DNA sequence: TGTGCCAGCAGAAAAAACGGCCACGAGCAGTACTTC.

The chain has TRBV7-8 and TRBJ2-5; 10 nucleotides match TRBD2. V trimming: 5 bases; J trimming: 1 base; junction bases outside the gene matches: 13. This CDR3 is 18 amino acids long. Germline CDR1 reads SGHVS; CDR2 reads FQNEAQ. The CDR3 sequence is CASSLLPDLAGAQETQYF. The CDR3 DNA sequence: TGTGCCAGCAGCCTCCTTCCGGACCTAGCGGGAGCCCAAGAGACCCAGTACTTC.

The chain combines TRBV7-2 with TRBJ2-5, with no clear D. CDR1 SGHTA and CDR2 FQGNSA come from the germline V gene. This CDR3 contains 12 residues. Trimming stripped 0 bases from V and 5 bases from J, with 4 bases between. The CDR3 nucleotides are TGTGCCAGCAGCTTAGCGCGGGAGACCCAGTACTTC. This gives the protein CASSLARETQYF.

The gene calls are TRBV3-1 and TRBJ1-5, with a tentative D call TRBD1 (6 bases). Germline V gene data show CDR1 as LGHDT and CDR2 as YNNKEL (reference sequence). The V and J ends lost 1 base and 4 bases respectively, with 11 bases between them. The CDR3 runs to 15 residues. DNA of the CDR3: TGTGCCAGCAGCCAAGGGTCAGGGGCGAATCAGCCCCAGCATTTT. Translating gives CASSQGSGANQPQHF.

The V call is TRBV20-1, the J call TRBJ2-5; weak D call: TRBD1 (6 bases). Germline values: CDR1 DFQATT, CDR2 SNEGSKA (reference sequence). The CDR3 runs 15 residues. The V end lost 3 bases, the J end lost 5 bases, and 19 bases lay between the germline ends. The CDR3 is CSASEDTGSRETQYF. CDR3 DNA sequence: TGCAGTGCTAGCGAAGATACAGGGAGTCGGGAGACCCAGTACTTC.

The rearrangement uses TRBV5-1 and TRBJ1-2; maybe TRBD1 (6 bases). CDR1 is SGHRS, CDR2 YFSETQ, per germline. V lost 5 bases and J 5 bases, leaving 13 bases between the germline ends. This CDR3 is built from 13 residues. CDR3 DNA: TGCGCCAGCAGAACAGACAGGCTATATGGCTACACCTTC. Amino acids: CASRTDRLYGYTF. Drawing the rest from reference TRBV5-1 and TRBJ1-2, the complete variable domain is KAGVTQTPRYLIKTRGQQVTLSCSPISGHRSVSWYQQTPGQGLQFLFEYFSETQRNKGNFPGRFSGRQFSNSRSEMNVSTLELGDSALYLCASRTDRLYGYTFGSGTRLTVV.

The chain couples TRBV3-1 to TRBJ2-4; D call uncertain. The CDR3 sequence is 13 residues long. Germline values: CDR1 LGHDT, CDR2 YNNKEL (reference sequence). Trimming stripped 6 bases from V and 7 bases from J, with 13 bases between. CDR3 protein: CASSLGNWNIQYF. Here the CDR3 DNA reads TGTGCCAGCAGTTTGGGAAATTGGAACATTCAGTACTTC.

This chain connects TRBV9 to TRBJ1-1, with 9 bases lining up with TRBD1. This CDR3 has 15 residues. Unmatched junction bases numbered 4, after V lost 3 bases and J lost 1 base. Germline V gene lookup returns CDR1 SGDLS and CDR2 YYNGEE. CDR3 sequence (DNA): TGTGCCAGCAGCGCCACGGGACAGGGGAACACTGAAGCTTTCTTT. Its protein product is CASSATGQGNTEAFF.

J is TRBJ2-7 and V is TRBV18; D is undetermined. Germline loops: CDR1 KGHSH, CDR2 LQKENI. The V end lost 6 bases, the J end lost 2 bases, and 17 bases lay between the germline ends. CDR3 length equals 15 residues. The CDR3 DNA reads TGTGCCAGCTCCCCAGATGTAGCTGGTACCTACGAGCAGTACTTC. Its protein is CASSPDVAGTYEQYF.

The chain employs TRBV3-1 and TRBJ1-1, with D maybe TRBD1 (6 bases). V was trimmed by 6 bases and J by 0 bases, leaving 8 bases between them. Germline-derived CDR1 and CDR2 are LGHDT and YNNKEL (reference sequence). The CDR3 has 13 amino acids. DNA for the CDR3: TGTGCCAGCAGGCGACAGGTGAACACTGAAGCTTTCTTT. Amino acids: CASRRQVNTEAFF.

CDR3 DNA sequence: TGTGCCAGCTCACCACCGGTCGGAGGGGGCTACACCTTC. It translates to CASSPPVGGGYTF. V is TRBV18 and J is TRBJ1-2; D unclear. CDR1 is KGHSH and CDR2 is LQKENI in the germline V gene. There are 13 residues in the CDR3. V was trimmed by 0 bases and J by 8 bases, leaving 10 bases between them.

The chain employs TRBV30 and TRBJ2-7; D not resolved. CDR1 GTSNPN and CDR2 SVGIG come from the germline V gene (reference sequence). V was cut by 0 bases and J by 4 bases, with 10 bases left in between. CDR3 length equals 13 residues. The CDR3 DNA sequence: TGTGCCTGGAGTGTTCTAAACACTTACGAGCAGTACTTC. Protein: CAWSVLNTYEQYF.

This clonotype was detected only once. The gene calls are TRBV12-3 or TRBV12-4 and TRBJ1-1, with a weak D call TRBD1 (5 bases). Trimming shortened V by 5 bases and J by 3 bases, and 13 bases separated the two germline ends. This CDR3 has 14 amino acids. The CDR3 loop reads CASSRDPQHTEAFF. The CDR3, as DNA: TGTGCCAGCAGTCGGGACCCCCAACACACTGAAGCTTTCTTT.

The chain employs TRBV12-3 or TRBV12-4 and TRBJ2-1; D possibly corresponds to TRBD2 (6 bases). V was trimmed by 3 bases and J by 4 bases, leaving 13 bases between them. The CDR3 contains 15 residues. CDR3 loop: CASSFGTGAYNEQFF. CDR3 bases: TGTGCCAGCAGTTTCGGGACGGGAGCTTACAATGAGCAGTTCTTC.

This chain uses TRBV29-1 with TRBJ1-1, with 7 bases fitting TRBD1. The trim removed 4 bases at V and 11 bases at J, leaving 7 bases unmatched. The germline V gene has CDR1 SQVTM and CDR2 ANQGSEA. The CDR3 totals 11 residues. CDR3 region: CSVGDSLRAFF. The CDR3 DNA follows: TGCAGCGTTGGGGACAGCCTCCGGGCTTTCTTT.

The chain couples TRBV18 to TRBJ2-1; 8 bases line up with TRBD2. The CDR3 is made up of 15 amino acids. Germline V gives CDR1 KGHSH, CDR2 LQKENI. The J segment lost 10 bases and the V segment lost 3 bases, leaving 11 bases of the junction unmatched. CDR3 sequence: CASSPQAGDTGEQFF. The CDR3 region has the DNA TGTGCCAGCTCACCGCAAGCGGGGGACACTGGGGAGCAGTTCTTC. The complete variable domain, with remaining parts taken from reference TRBV18 and TRBJ2-1, reads NAGVMQNPRHLVRRRGQEARLRCSPMKGHSHVYWYRQLPEEGLKFMVYLQKENIIDESGMPKERFSAEFPKEGPSILRIQQVVRGDSAAYFCASSPQAGDTGEQFFGPGTRLTVL.

The chain carries TRBV3-1 and TRBJ1-2; D not certain. V shed 0 bases and J shed 12 bases, with 11 bases lying between them. The germline V gene encodes CDR1 LGHDT and CDR2 YNNKEL (reference sequence). The CDR3 covers 12 residues. DNA of the CDR3: TGTGCCAGCAGCCAAGATCTCGGCAGCAACACCTTC. This translates into CASSQDLGSNTF.

The chain links TRBV7-9 to TRBJ2-3; D is undetermined. V lost 5 bases and J 7 bases, leaving 7 bases between the germline ends. CDR3 length: 11 amino acids. The germline gives CDR1 SEHNR, CDR2 FQNEAQ (reference sequence). CDR3 nucleotides: TGTGCCAGCAGCGTCCCCAATACGCAGTATTTT. This translates into CASSVPNTQYF.

This chain uses TRBV7-3 with TRBJ2-3; D not resolved. V lost 3 bases and J 4 bases, leaving 11 bases between the germline ends. CDR1 and CDR2 from the germline V gene are SGHTA and FQGTGA. This CDR3 contains 14 residues. Here the CDR3 reads CASSLRQTSDTQYF. The CDR3 DNA reads as TGTGCCAGCAGCTTGAGGCAGACGTCAGATACGCAGTATTTT.

This clonotype has just one count. The rearrangement uses TRBV29-1 and TRBJ2-3, with a tentative D call TRBD1 (6 bases). The ends were cut back, 5 bases at V and 3 bases at J, with 9 bases in the middle. The germline V gene has CDR1 SQVTM and CDR2 ANQGSEA. The CDR3 loop spans 12 amino acids. The CDR3 DNA reads TGCAGCGTTTCTGACAGGACAGATACGCAGTATTTT. It specifies CSVSDRTDTQYF.

This clonotype was seen only once. The chain couples TRBV7-9 to TRBJ2-7, with D perhaps TRBD2 (5 bases). This CDR3 comprises 13 residues. CDR1 is SEHNR and CDR2 is FQNEAQ in the germline V gene (reference sequence). The V and J ends lost 1 base and 7 bases respectively, with 11 bases between them. The CDR3 bases are TGTGCCAGCAGCTTAGACGGGAATGGGGAGCAGTACTTC. This sequence encodes CASSLDGNGEQYF.

V is TRBV4-2 and J is TRBJ1-5; no firm D call. Deletions cut 0 bases from V and 6 bases from J, with 9 bases between. Germline loops: CDR1 LGHNA, CDR2 YNFKEQ. The CDR3 is made up of 14 amino acids. CDR3 sequence reads: CASSQEAGGQPQHF. DNA for the CDR3: TGTGCCAGCAGCCAAGAGGCGGGAGGTCAGCCCCAGCATTTT.

V usage is TRBV20-1 and J usage is TRBJ2-3, with D perhaps matching TRBD2 (6 bases). The germline V gene has CDR1 DFQATT and CDR2 SNEGSKA (reference sequence). CDR3 size: 11 residues. V lost 5 bases to trimming and J lost 7 bases, with 10 bases between them. The CDR3 DNA reads as TGCAGTGCTGCGGGACCCAATACGCAGTATTTT. Translated, it gives CSAAGPNTQYF.